A single sample gave rise to the 13 T cell receptor beta chains below, sequenced in a study of T cell repertoires in cytomegalovirus infection. No antigens are known for them. TCRdb called the reads again in MiXCR, with one record for every CDR3 protein. The sample shows about 830,000 distinct CDR3 sequences, approximately 29% of them seen only once. Here the sequenced sample was cultured CD8+ T cells from PBMCs, taken from culture after CMV antigen stimulation. Source of these receptors: a human donor in good health (CMV status not recorded). Some clones in this sample may be carry-over from other donors' samples.

A few counts support this clonotype. V is TRBV6-1 and J is TRBJ1-1; a possible D gene is TRBD1 (5 bases). The CDR3 totals 12 residues. Between the trimmed V and J ends, which lost 5 bases and 8 bases, there was a span of 12 bases. Germline V gene sequence: CDR1 MNHNS, CDR2 SASEGT. The CDR3 DNA reads as TGTGCCAGCAGTCCCCTCCGACAGGAAGCTTTCTTT. This gives the protein CASSPLRQEAFF.

A single count supports this clonotype. The chain has TRBV5-1 and TRBJ1-1; the D gene is possibly TRBD1 (6 bases). The V gene's germline CDR1 is SGHRS and CDR2 YFSETQ. The CDR3 covers 15 residues. Trimming took 4 bases from V and 1 from J, leaving 14 bases between them. CDR3 in DNA: TGCGCCAGCAGCCCATTGTGGGGACAGAACACTGAAGCTTTCTTT. Translation: CASSPLWGQNTEAFF.

The chain has TRBV12-3 or TRBV12-4 and TRBJ2-1, with TRBD2 matching over 7 bases. The CDR3 has 15 amino acids. The ends lost 3 bases at V and 3 bases at J; junction bases unmatched: 5. CDR3: CASSFWGGYYNEQFF. CDR3 in DNA: TGTGCCAGCAGTTTTTGGGGGGGGTACTACAATGAGCAGTTCTTC.

The chain uses TRBV4-1 and TRBJ2-7; TRBD2 is a possible D gene (5 bases). The germline gives CDR1 MGHRA, CDR2 YSYEKL. The CDR3 sequence is 12 residues long. V was shortened by 3 bases and J by 7 bases, with 10 bases between the two germline ends. The CDR3 loop is CASSQESGEQYF. The CDR3 DNA sequence: TGCGCCAGCAGCCAGGAAAGCGGTGAGCAGTACTTC.

The chain recombines TRBV7-9 with TRBJ1-4; D ambiguous. Trimming left V 5 bases short and J 0 bases short, with 10 bases between. There are 15 residues in the CDR3. Germline lookup yields CDR1 SEHNR and CDR2 FQNEAQ (reference sequence). DNA for the CDR3: TGTGCCAGCAGCGCCCGGCTAGCAACTAATGAAAAACTGTTTTTT. Encoded protein: CASSARLATNEKLFF.

The chain is built from TRBV4-1 and TRBJ2-2, with D possibly TRBD1 on 6 matching bases. The germline V and J ends were trimmed by 1 base and 1 base, with 16 bases remaining between them. The germline V gene has CDR1 MGHRA and CDR2 YSYEKL. There are 18 residues in the CDR3. CDR3 bases: TGCGCCAGCAGCCAAGGCGTCAGAGGGGGTAAGAACACCGGGGAGCTGTTTTTT. Encoded protein: CASSQGVRGGKNTGELFF.

This clonotype was picked up a small number of times. The chain uses TRBV6-1 and TRBJ2-3; TRBD1 matches 12 bases. CDR1 and CDR2 from the germline V gene are MNHNS and SASEGT. V lost 2 bases and J lost 4; bases outside the gene matches: 4. The CDR3 sequence is 16 residues long. The CDR3 DNA sequence: TGTGCCAGCAGTGAAAAGGGACAGGGGGCCCCAGATACGCAGTATTTT. Its protein is CASSEKGQGAPDTQYF.

The rearrangement joins TRBV27 to TRBJ2-7; D could derive from TRBD1 or TRBD2 (5 bases each). V lost 4 bases and J 4 bases, leaving 14 bases between the germline ends. Germline loops: CDR1 MNHEY, CDR2 SMNVEV (reference sequence). The CDR3 length is 14 residues. CDR3 sequence reads: CASSSGSRIYEQYV. CDR3 DNA sequence: TGTGCCAGCAGTTCAGGGAGCAGGATATACGAGCAGTACGTC.

This clonotype has just a few counts. The J gene is TRBJ2-5, the V gene TRBV27; 8 positions agree with TRBD1. Germline V gene lookup returns CDR1 MNHEY and CDR2 SMNVEV (reference sequence). V lost 8 bases, J lost 1 base, and 3 bases stayed unmatched. CDR3 length: 13 residues. This chain's CDR3 is CASLGQGQETQYF. The CDR3 nucleotides are TGTGCCAGCCTTGGACAGGGCCAAGAGACCCAGTACTTC.

The V and J genes are TRBV7-8 and TRBJ2-2; D is ambiguous. Germline V gene sequence: CDR1 SGHVS, CDR2 FQNEAQ. The V end was cut by 3 bases, the J end by 4 bases, with 9 bases between. The CDR3 covers 14 residues. The DNA for the CDR3 is TGTGCCAGCAGCTTTGGACCTTCCACCGGGGAGCTGTTTTTT. It yields the protein CASSFGPSTGELFF.

The J gene is TRBJ2-7, the V gene TRBV7-9, with 14 bases that match TRBD2. V lost 4 bases to trimming and J lost 7 bases; unmatched junction nucleotides: 6. The CDR3 loop spans 15 amino acids. The germline V gene encodes CDR1 SEHNR and CDR2 FQNEAQ (reference sequence). The CDR3 DNA follows: TGTGCCAGCAGCTCCGGACTAGCGGGGGGCGGTGAGCAGTACGTC. It specifies CASSSGLAGGGEQYV.

The chain carries TRBV27 and TRBJ1-6; TRBD1 matches 7 bases. The trim removed 5 bases at V and 8 bases at J, leaving 6 bases unmatched. The CDR3 has 14 amino acids. CDR1 is MNHEY and CDR2 is SMNVEV in the germline V gene (reference sequence). This CDR3 is CASSPGTEDSPLHF. The CDR3 DNA is TGTGCCAGCAGTCCCGGGACAGAAGATTCACCCCTCCACTTT.

As for this clonotype: The germline gene is not matched at one end of the junction; a read error may be the cause. The chain has TRBV11-2 and TRBJ2-3; D is possibly TRBD1 or TRBD2 (5 bases each). This CDR3 has 16 residues. Germline V CDR1 and CDR2: SGHAT, FQNNGV. The CDR3 loop is CVSSPLGVGVGDTQYF. For the CDR3, the DNA is TGTGTCAGCAGCCCCCTGGGGGTGGGGGTGGGAGATACGCAGTATTTT. The full variable domain, with the rest looked up from reference TRBV11-2 and TRBJ2-3, is EAGVAQSPRYKIIEKRQSVAFWCNPISGHATLYWYQQILGQGPKLLIQFQNNGVVDDSQLPKDRFSAERLKGVDSTLKIQPAKLEDSAVYLCVSSPLGVGVGDTQYFGPGTRLTVL.